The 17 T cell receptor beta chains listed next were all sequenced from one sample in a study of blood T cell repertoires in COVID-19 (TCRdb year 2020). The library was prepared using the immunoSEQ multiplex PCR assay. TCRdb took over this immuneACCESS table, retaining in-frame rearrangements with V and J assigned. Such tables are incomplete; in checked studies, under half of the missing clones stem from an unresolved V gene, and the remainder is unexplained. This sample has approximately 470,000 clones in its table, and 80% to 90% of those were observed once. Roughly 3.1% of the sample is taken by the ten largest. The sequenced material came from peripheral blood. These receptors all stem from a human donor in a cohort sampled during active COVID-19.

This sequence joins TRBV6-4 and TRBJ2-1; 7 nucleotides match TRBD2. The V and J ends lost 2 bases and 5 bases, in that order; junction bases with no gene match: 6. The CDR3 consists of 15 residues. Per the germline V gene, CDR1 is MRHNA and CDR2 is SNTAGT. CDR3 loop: CASSDIGGINNEQFF. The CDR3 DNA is TGTGCCAGCAGTGACATCGGGGGGATCAACAATGAGCAGTTCTTC.

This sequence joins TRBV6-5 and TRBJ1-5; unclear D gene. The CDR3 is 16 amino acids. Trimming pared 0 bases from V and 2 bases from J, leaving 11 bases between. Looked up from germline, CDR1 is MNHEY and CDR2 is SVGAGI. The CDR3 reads CASSYSSMGGNQPQHF. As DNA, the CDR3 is TGTGCCAGCAGTTACTCGAGTATGGGAGGCAATCAGCCCCAGCATTTT.

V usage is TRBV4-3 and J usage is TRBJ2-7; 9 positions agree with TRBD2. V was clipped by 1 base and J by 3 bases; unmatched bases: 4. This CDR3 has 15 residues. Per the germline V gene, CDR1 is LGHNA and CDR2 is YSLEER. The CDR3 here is CASSQVLSGSYEQYF. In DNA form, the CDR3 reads TGCGCCAGCAGCCAAGTACTTAGCGGGAGCTACGAGCAGTACTTC.

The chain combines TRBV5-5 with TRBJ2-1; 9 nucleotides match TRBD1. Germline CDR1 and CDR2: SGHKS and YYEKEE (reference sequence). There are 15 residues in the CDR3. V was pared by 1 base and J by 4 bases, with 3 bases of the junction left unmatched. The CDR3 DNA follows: TGTGCCAGCAGCTTGCAGGACAGGGGATACAATGAGCAGTTCTTC. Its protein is CASSLQDRGYNEQFF.

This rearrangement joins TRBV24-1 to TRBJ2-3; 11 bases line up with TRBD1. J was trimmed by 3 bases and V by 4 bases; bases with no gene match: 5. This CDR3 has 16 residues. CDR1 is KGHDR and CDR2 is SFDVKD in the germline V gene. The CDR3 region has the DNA TGTGCCACCAGTGACCCTGGGACAGGGGGGACAGATACGCAGTATTTT. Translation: CATSDPGTGGTDTQYF.

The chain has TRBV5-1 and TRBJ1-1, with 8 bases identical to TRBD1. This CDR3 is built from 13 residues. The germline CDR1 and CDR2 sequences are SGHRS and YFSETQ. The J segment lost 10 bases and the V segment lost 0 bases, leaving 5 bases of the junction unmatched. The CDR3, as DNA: TGCGCCAGCAGCTTGGAGGTACAGGGGGTAGCTTTCTTT. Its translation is CASSLEVQGVAFF.

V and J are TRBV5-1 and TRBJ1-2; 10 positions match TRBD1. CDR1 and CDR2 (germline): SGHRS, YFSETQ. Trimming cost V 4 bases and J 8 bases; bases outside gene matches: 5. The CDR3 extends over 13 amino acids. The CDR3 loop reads CASSIGTGEGYTF. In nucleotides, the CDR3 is TGCGCCAGCAGCATAGGGACAGGGGAAGGCTACACCTTC. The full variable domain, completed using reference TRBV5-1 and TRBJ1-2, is KAGVTQTPRYLIKTRGQQVTLSCSPISGHRSVSWYQQTPGQGLQFLFEYFSETQRNKGNFPGRFSGRQFSNSRSEMNVSTLELGDSALYLCASSIGTGEGYTFGSGTRLTVV.

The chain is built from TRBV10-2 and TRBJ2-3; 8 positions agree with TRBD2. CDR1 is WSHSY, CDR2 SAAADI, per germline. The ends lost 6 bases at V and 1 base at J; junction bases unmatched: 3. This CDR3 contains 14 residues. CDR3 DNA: TGCGCCAGCAGCATACTAGCGGGCACAGATACGCAGTATTTT. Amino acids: CASSILAGTDTQYF.

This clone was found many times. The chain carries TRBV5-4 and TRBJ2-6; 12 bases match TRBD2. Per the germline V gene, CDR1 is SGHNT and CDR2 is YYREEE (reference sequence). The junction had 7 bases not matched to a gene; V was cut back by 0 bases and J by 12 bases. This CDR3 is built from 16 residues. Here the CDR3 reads CASSLGASGGAGVLTF. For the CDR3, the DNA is TGTGCCAGCAGCTTGGGAGCTAGCGGGGGGGCGGGCGTCCTGACTTTC. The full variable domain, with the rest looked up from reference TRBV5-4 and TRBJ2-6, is ETGVTQSPTHLIKTRGQQVTLRCSSQSGHNTVSWYQQALGQGPQFIFQYYREEENGRGNFPPRFSGLQFPNYSSELNVNALELDDSALYLCASSLGASGGAGVLTFGAGSRLTVL.

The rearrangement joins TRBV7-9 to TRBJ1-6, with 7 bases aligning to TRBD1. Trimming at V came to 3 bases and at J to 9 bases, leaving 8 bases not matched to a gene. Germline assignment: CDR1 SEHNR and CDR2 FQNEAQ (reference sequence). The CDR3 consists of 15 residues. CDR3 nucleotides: TGTGCCAGCAGCTTTGACAGGGATTTGGGTTCACCCCTCCACTTT. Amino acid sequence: CASSFDRDLGSPLHF. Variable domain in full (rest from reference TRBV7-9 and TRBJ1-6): DTGVSQNPRHKITKRGQNVTFRCDPISEHNRLYWYRQTLGQGPEFLTYFQNEAQLEKSRLLSDRFSAERPKGSFSTLEIQRTEQGDSAMYLCASSFDRDLGSPLHFGNGTRLTVT.

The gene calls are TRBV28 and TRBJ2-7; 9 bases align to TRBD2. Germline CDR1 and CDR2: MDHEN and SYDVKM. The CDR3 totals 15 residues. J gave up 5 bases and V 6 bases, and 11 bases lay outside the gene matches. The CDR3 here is CASRSGTSRLHEQYF. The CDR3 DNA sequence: TGTGCCAGCAGGTCCGGGACTAGCCGTTTACACGAGCAGTACTTC.

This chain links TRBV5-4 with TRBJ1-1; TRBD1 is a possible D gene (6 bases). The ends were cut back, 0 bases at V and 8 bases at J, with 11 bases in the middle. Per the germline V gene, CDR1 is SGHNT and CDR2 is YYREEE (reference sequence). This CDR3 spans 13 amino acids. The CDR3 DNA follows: TGTGCCAGCAGCTTGGAGACAGGAGCCGAAGCTTTCTTT. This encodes CASSLETGAEAFF.

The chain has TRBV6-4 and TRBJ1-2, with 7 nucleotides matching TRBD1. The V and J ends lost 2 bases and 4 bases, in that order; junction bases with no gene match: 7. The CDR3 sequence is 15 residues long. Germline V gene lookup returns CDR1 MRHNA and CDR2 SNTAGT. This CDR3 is CASSDQGQAFYGYTF. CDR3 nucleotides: TGTGCCAGCAGTGACCAAGGACAGGCATTCTATGGCTACACCTTC.

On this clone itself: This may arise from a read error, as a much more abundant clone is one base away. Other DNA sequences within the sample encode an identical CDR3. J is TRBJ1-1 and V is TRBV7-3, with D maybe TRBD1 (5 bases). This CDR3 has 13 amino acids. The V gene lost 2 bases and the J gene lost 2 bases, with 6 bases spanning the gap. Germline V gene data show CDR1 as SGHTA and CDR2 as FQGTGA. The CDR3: CASSLGANTEAFF. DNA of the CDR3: TGTGCCAGCAGCTTAGGGGCAAACACTGAAGCTTTCTTT.

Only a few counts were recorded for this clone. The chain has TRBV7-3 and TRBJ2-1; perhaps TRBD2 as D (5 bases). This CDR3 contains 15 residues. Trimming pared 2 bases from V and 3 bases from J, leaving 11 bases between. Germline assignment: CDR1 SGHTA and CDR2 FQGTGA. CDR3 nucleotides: TGTGCCAGCAGCTTAGCGGGCGGGCTCTACAATGAGCAGTTCTTC. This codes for CASSLAGGLYNEQFF.

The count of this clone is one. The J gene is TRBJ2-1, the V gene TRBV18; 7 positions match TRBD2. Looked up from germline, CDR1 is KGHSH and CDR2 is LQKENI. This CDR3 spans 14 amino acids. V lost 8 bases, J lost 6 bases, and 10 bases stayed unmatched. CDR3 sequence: CASRLGGGGNEQFF. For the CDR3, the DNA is TGTGCCAGCCGACTTGGGGGGGGAGGCAATGAGCAGTTCTTC.

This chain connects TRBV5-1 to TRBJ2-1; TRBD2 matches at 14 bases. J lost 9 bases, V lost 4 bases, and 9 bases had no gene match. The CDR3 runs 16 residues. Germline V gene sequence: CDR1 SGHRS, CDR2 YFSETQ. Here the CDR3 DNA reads TGCGCCAGCAGCCCGGGACTAGCGGGAGTCGGCGGTGAGCAGTTCTTC. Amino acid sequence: CASSPGLAGVGGEQFF.